Included here is one T cell receptor beta chain sequence, with context. Its antigen is not known. Data came from immunoSEQ multiplex PCR; TCRdb stores just in-frame clones and leaves some out. Among approximately 17,000 clones listed, roughly 80% were seen once. These data belong to a study of PD-1 blockade in classical Hodgkin lymphoma. At the level of the study: Nivolumab dosed at 3 mg/kg went to patients intravenously every 2 weeks.

Regarding the study as a whole: Complete responders' diversity at baseline resembled that of newly diagnosed patients. Sources of repertoire differences remain undefined, possibly disease activity or prior therapy. Lower baseline TCR diversity was reported for newly diagnosed patients than for healthy donors.

Patients all relapsed after autologous stem cell transplantation, and there was variation in brentuximab vedotin exposure. This TCR was recovered from a human donor with classical Hodgkin lymphoma. The sequencing here drew on peripheral blood mononuclear cells (PBMCs), taken at baseline.

CDR3: CASSSHGEDEKLFF. The CDR3 DNA follows: TGTGCCAGCAGTTCCCACGGAGAGGACGAAAAACTGTTTTTT. This chain links TRBV6-6 with TRBJ1-4; no definite D call. The CDR3 spans 14 residues. CDR1 and CDR2 (germline): MNHNY, SVGAGI (reference sequence). V was trimmed by 4 bases and J by 8 bases, leaving 14 bases between them.